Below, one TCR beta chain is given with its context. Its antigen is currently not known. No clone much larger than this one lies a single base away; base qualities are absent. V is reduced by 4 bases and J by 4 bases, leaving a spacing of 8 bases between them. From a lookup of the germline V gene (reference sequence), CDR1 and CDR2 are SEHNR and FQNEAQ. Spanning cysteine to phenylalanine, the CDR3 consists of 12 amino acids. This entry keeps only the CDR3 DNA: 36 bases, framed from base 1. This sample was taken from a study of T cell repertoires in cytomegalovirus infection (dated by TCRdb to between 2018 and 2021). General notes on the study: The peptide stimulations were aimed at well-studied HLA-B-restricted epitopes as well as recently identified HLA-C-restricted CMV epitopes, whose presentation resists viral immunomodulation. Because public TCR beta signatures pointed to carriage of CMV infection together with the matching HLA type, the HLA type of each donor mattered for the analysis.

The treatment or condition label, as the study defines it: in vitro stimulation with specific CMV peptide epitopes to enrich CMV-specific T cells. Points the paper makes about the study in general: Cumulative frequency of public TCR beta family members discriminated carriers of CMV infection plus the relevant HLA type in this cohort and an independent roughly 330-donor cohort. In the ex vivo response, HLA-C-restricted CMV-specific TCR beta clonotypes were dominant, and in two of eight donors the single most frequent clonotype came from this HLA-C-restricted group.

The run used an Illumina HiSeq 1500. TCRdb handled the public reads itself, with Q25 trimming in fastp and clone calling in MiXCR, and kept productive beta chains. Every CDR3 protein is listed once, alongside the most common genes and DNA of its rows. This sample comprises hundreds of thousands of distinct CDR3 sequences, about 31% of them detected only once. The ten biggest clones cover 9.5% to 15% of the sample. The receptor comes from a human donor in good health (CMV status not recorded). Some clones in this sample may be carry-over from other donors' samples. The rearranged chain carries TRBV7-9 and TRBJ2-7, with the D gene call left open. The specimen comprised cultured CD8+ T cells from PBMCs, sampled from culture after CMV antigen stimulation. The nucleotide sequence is TGTGCCAGCAGCTCTATGGGGTACGAGCAGTACTTC. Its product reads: CASSSMGYEQYF.